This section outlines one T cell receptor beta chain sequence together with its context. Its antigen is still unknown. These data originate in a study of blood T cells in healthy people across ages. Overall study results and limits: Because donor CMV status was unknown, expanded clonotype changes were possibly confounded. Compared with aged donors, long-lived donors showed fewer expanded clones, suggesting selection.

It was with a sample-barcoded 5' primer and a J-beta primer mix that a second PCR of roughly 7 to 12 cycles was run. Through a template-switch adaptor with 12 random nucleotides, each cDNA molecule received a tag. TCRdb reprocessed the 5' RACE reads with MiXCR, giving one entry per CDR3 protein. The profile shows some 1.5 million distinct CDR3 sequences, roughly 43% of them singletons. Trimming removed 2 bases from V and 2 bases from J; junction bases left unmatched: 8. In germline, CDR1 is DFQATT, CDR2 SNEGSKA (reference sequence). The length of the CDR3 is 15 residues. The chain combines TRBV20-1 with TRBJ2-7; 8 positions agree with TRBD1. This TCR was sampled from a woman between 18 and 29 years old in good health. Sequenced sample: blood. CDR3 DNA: TGCAGTGCTAGAACCTCTTACAGGGGGGCCTACGAGCAGTACTTC. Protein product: CSARTSYRGAYEQYF.